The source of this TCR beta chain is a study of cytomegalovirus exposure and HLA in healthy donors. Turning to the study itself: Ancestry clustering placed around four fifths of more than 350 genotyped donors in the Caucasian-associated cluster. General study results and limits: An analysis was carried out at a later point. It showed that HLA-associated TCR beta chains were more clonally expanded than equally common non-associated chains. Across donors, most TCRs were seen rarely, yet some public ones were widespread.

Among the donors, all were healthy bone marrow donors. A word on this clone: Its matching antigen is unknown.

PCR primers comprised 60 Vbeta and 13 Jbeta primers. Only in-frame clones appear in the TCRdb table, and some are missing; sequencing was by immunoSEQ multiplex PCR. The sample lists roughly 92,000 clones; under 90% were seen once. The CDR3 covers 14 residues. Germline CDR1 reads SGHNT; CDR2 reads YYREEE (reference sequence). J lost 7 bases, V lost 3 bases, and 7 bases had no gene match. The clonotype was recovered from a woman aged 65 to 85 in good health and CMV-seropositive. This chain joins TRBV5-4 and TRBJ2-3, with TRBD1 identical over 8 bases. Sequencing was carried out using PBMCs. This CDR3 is CASSSQGARHTQYF. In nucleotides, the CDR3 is TGTGCCAGCAGCTCCCAGGGGGCGCGACATACGCAGTATTTT.